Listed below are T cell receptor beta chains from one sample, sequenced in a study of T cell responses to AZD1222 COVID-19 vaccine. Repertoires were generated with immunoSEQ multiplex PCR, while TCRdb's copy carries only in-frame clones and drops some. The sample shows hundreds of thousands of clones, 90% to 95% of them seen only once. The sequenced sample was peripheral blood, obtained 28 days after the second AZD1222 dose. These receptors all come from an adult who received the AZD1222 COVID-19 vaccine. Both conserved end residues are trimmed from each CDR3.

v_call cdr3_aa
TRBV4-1 ASSQDRQANEQY
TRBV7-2 ASSLGFVTALTGELF
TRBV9 ASSVAGLSGNEKLF
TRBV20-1 SANPPGL
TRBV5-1 ASNEGLARETQY
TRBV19 ASGTGYSNQPQH
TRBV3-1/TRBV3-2 ASSPYNRDSSYEQY
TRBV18 ASSPASGTYEQY
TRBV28 ASALADTYEQY
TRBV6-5 ASSRGASADTQY
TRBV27 ASTTLPPMNTEAF
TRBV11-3 ASSLGQGEGEQY
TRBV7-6 ASSLLEEALAGLADTQY
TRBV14 ASSQGYTAYEQY
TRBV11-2 ASSLGPGLEPQH
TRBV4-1 ASSQDPGNSEAF
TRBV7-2 ASSRTEGSYFHEQY
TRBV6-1 ASRWGRTDYEQY
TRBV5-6 ASSPESGGSYNEQF
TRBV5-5 ASSSGAGVGTQY
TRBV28 ASSIQGYYGYT
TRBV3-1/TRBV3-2 ASSQDRGSGFNEQF
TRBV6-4 ATGGVIAF
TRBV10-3 AISGSQNTEAF
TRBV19 ASSIREPWDNQPQH
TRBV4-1 ASSQEGLKGRGEAF
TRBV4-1 ASSQPGPTAYGYT
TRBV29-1 SAGTGVDYGYT
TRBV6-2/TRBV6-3 ASSWIEGRGYGYT
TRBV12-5 ASGLGTIQGETQY
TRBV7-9 ASSLFGGETGELF
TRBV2 ASTLRVMNTEAF
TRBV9 ASSVGFGGMNTEAF
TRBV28 ASSAGYEQY
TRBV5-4 ASSSGAGGDETQY
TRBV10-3 AISSGLAGNTGELF
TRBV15 ATSRAANEYEQY
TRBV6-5 ASRGPLGTQY
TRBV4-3 ASSQDWTGGYGYT
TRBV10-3 AISALTYNEQF
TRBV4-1 ASSQVSDGPSYEQY
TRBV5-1 ASSPEAGFGGYT
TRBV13 ASSYINTGELF
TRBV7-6 ASSLWGRGGTDTQY
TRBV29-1 SVPTSGTYNEQF
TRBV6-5 ASSSGRGTYNEQF
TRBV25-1 ASSEIGYEQY
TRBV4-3 ASSQDPGPSSGNTIY
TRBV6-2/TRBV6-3 ASSYFMVSYEQY